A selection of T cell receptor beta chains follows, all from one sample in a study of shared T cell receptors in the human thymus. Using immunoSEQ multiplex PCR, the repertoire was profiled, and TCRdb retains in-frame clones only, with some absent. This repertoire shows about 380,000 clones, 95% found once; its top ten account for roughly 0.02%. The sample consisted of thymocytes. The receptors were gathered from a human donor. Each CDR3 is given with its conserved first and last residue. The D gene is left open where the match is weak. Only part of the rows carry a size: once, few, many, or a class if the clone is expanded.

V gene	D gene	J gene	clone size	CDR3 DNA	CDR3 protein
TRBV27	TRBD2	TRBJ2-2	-	TGTGCCAGCAGCACGAGGACTAGCGGGAAAGGCACCGGGGAGCTGTTTTTT	CASSTRTSGKGTGELFF
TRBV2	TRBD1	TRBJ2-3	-	TGTGCCAGCAGCGAACTTGGACAGGGGTTAGCAGATACGCAGTATTTT	CASSELGQGLADTQYF
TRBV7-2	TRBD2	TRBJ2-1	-	TGTGCCAGCAGCAATGGGACTAGCGGGTTAGTGGTTAACGATGAGCAGTTCTTC	CASSNGTSGLVVNDEQFF
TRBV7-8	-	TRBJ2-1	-	TGTGCCAGCAGCCCAAGGGGGGACAGATACAATGAGCAGTTCTTC	CASSPRGDRYNEQFF
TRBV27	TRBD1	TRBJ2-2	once	TGTGCCAGCAGTCCAGCCTTCGGACAGGGGGCCTTCACCGGGGAGCTGTTTTTT	CASSPAFGQGAFTGELFF
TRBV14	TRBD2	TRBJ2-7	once	TGTGCCAGCAGCCGGCCCAGGGTAGGCTCGGCTAGCGGGAATTTGACCTCCTACGAGCAGTACTTC	CASSRPRVGSASGNLTSYEQYF
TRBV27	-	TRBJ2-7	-	TGTGCCAGCAGTATGAAGGCGACCCGTACCTACGAGCAGTACTTC	CASSMKATRTYEQYF
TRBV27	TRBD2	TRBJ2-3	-	TGTGCCAGCACCCAGGCTAGCGGGAGGCGCAAGTATACGCAGTATTTT	CASTQASGRRKYTQYF
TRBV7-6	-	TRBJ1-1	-	TGTGCCAGCAGCTTAGCTTGGTCGAACACTGAAGCTTTCTTT	CASSLAWSNTEAFF
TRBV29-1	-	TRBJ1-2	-	TGCAGCGTTGGTGGCAGATACTATGGCTACACCTTC	CSVGGRYYGYTF
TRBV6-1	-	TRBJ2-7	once	TGTGCCAGCAGTCCAGGGGACGGTTCCTACGAGCAGTACTTC	CASSPGDGSYEQYF
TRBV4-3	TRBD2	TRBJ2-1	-	TGCGCCAGCAGCCAGAAAGGGACTAGCGGGCCCAGAAGGGGGGAGTCCTACAATGAGCAGTTCTTC	CASSQKGTSGPRRGESYNEQFF
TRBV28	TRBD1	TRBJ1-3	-	TGTGCCAGCAGTTGTATAGGACAGGAGCCCCGCAGAGGTCCTGGAAACACCATATATTTT	CASSCIGQEPRRGPGNTIYF
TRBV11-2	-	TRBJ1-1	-	TGTGCCAGCAGCTTAGAACCTATGAACACTGAAGCTTTCTTT	CASSLEPMNTEAFF
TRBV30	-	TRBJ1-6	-	TGTGCCTGGAGTGTGGGGCGAAGGGACGGTCCTTATTCACCCCTCCACTTT	CAWSVGRRDGPYSPLHF
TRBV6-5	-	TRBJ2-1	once	TGTGCCAGCAGTTACCGTTTTAGCTCCTACAATGAGCAGTTCTTC	CASSYRFSSYNEQFF
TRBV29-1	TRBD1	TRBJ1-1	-	TGCAGCGTTTACAGGGGATTGGACACTGAAGCTTTCTTT	CSVYRGLDTEAFF
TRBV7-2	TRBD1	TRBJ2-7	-	TGTGCCAGCAGCCGGACAGGGACCTACGAGCAGTACTTC	CASSRTGTYEQYF
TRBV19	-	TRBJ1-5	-	TGTGCCAGTTTATTCGGGGCAGGCGTGGGATATAGCAATCAGCCCCAGCATTTT	CASLFGAGVGYSNQPQHF
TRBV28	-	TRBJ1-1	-	TGTGCCAGCAGTTCTGAGGGACGGGGGAACACTGAAGCTTTCTTT	CASSSEGRGNTEAFF
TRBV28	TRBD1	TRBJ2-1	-	TGTGCCAGCAAGCCATTAACAGGGGTGGATGAGCAGTTCTTC	CASKPLTGVDEQFF
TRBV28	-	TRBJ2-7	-	TGTGCCAGCAGGCCCCAGGGTGACCCTTCTACCTACGAGCAGTACTTC	CASRPQGDPSTYEQYF
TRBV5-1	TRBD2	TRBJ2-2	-	TGCGCCAGCAGCTTGGCAGCGGGAGGGGACACCGGGGAGCTGTTTTTT	CASSLAAGGDTGELFF